The entry below describes one T cell receptor (beta chain). What this receptor recognizes is not known. No much larger clonotype is one base removed from it; base qualities were not supplied. These data are taken from a study of blood T cells in healthy people across ages (dated by TCRdb to the mid-2010s). Background for the entire study: In model experiments, template switching captured about one uniquely barcoded TCR beta cDNA molecule for every two T cells. Using deep sequencing normalized with unique cDNA molecular identifiers, the study measured how TCR beta repertoire diversity changes with age. The donors were divided into four age groups: young (average about 15 years), middle-aged (about 40), aged (about 60) and long-lived (more than 75). The study analyzed two additional independent replicas of 1 million unique cDNA reads from the same blood draw for two donors, one aged 18 to 29 and one aged 80 or older.

The method behind the library was 5' RACE. Sequencing took place on an Illumina HiSeq 2500. The second PCR ran for about 6 to 12 cycles and used a J-beta primer mix along with a sample-barcoded 5' primer. A template-switch 5' adaptor carrying 12 random nucleotides introduced a unique molecular identifier onto each TCR beta cDNA molecule. Each sample yielded at least 2.5 million CDR3-containing paired-end reads. The Mint cDNA synthesis kit, primed by a TRBC-specific oligonucleotide, was used to synthesize first-strand cDNA from all RNA. All cDNA was treated with uracil-DNA glycosylase and then went through a first 18-cycle PCR with the universal primers M1SS and BC2_uni_R. The authors' pipeline ran thus. Each sample was normalized by randomly selecting 1 million high-quality reads, each carrying a distinct molecular identifier. Reads with shared molecular identifiers were discarded instead of being binned into consensus sequences. MiTCR, run with a Q25 quality threshold and the strictest error-elimination algorithm, handled CDR3 identification, clonotype clustering and error correction. A nonparametric unseen species model with Euler transformation was used to estimate a lower bound on total TCR beta diversity. In TCRdb, the public reads were trimmed at Q25 with fastp and aligned with MiXCR, with productive beta chains retained. One record per CDR3 amino acid sequence lists the most common genes and DNA. For this entry, the V and J calls and clone size follow TCRdb and not the study's own pipeline. The sample has about 560,000 distinct CDR3 sequences on record, about 25% of them singletons. Clones ranked in the top ten supply approximately 3.6% of the sample.

On the study overall, not on this receptor specifically: Observed TCR beta diversity per million T cells fell roughly linearly with age, and a significant reduction was already apparent by age roughly 40. Compared with the aged group, more naive CD4+ T cells, fewer expanded clones and increased TCR diversity were shown by the long-lived group, suggesting age selection. Conclusive comparison of naive and antigen-experienced compartments was prevented by the profiling of bulk unsorted PBMCs. Donor CMV infection status was unknown, potentially confounding age-related changes in expanded clonotypes. A strong correlation was found between observed TCR beta diversity and the percentage of naive T cells measured by flow cytometry. Estimates of total diversity from one million sequenced T cells were regarded as lower bounds and underestimates.

Systemically healthy Caucasian individuals from Russia, 35 to 50 in total and aged roughly 6 to 100 years, were included as donors. Approximately 9.3 milliliters of peripheral blood were drawn from each donor into EDTA-treated Vacutainer tubes. Ficoll-Paque density-gradient centrifugation was used to isolate PBMCs, with at least 7 million obtained per sample. Trizol reagent was used to extract total RNA from PBMCs, with at least 5 micrograms per sample. Naive CD45RAhigh/CD27high T cell percentages were measured by flow cytometry on a PBMC aliquot from every donor. A further study also used this sample, focusing on T cells of mothers and their children. As described in the second report: Donors were nine systemically healthy Caucasian individuals: three mothers and their six children. cDNA synthesis used all of the extracted RNA, with around 1.4 ug of RNA in each 15 ul reaction. In the second PCR, the M1S primer added sample barcodes and 2-4 random nucleotides. Each mother yielded over 9 million TCR beta CDR3 reads and each child about 3 million reads. Thymic selection shapes the output of TCR recombination in a similar way in related and unrelated pairs, and inherited differences have a minor effect. Normalized repertoire overlap in related mother-child pairs was always slightly higher than in unrelated mother-child pairs, but the difference was never significant. No persistent microchimeric T cell clones were found, with a detection sensitivity of around 100 clones per million clonotypes. The study used deep NGS to compare TCR beta repertoires of mothers and children, seeking features distinguishing related mother-child pairs from unrelated individuals. The mean age was about 40 +/- 4 years for the mothers and around 11 +/- 4 years for the children. After adapter ligation was performed with NEBNext reagents, the libraries were sequenced on an Illumina HiSeq 2000 with 100+100 nt paired-end reads. To prevent cross-contamination, the mother and child libraries were prepared a month apart and were sequenced in separate runs. Between 500,000 and 2,000,000 distinct TCR beta clonotypes were identified per donor. Naive TCR beta clonotypes were estimated from low-frequency clonotypes matched to each donor's FACS-determined naive share, without sorting.

The origin of this receptor is a boy aged 2 to 9 in good health. The sample taken for sequencing was blood.

The CDR3 reads as follows: CASSQSRTEGYTF. The sequence in DNA is TGTGCCAGCAGCCAATCGAGGACTGAGGGCTACACCTTC. The sequence joins TRBV16 to TRBJ1-2, with no reliable assignment of the D segment. CDR1 and CDR2 are drawn from the germline V gene: KGHSY, FQNENV. At the junction V is shortened by 0 bases and J by 8 bases, with 10 bases in between. Including the terminal cysteine and phenylalanine, the CDR3 comprises 13 residues. The retained sequence is limited to the CDR3, 39 bases, with the frame set at the first base.